These 27 T cell receptor beta chains share one sample of origin, sequenced in a study of shared clonotypes between healthy human individuals. Clones were read by immunoSEQ multiplex PCR, and TCRdb kept only the in-frame ones, dropping some. The table records some 200,000 clones, about 68% of them present only once. The sequenced sample consisted of memory CD4+ T cells sorted from blood. Subset denoted: CD45RA-negative fraction. The source is a man in his thirties or forties in good health.

This rearrangement joins TRBV27 to TRBJ2-1, with 7 bases aligning to TRBD2. CDR3 length equals 14 residues. V lost 7 bases, J lost 0 bases, and 3 bases stayed unmatched. CDR1 is MNHEY, CDR2 SMNVEV, per germline (reference sequence). CDR3 DNA sequence: TGTGCCAGCACCCGGGGGGTCTCCTACAATGAGCAGTTCTTC. Translation: CASTRGVSYNEQFF.

This clone was picked up many times. The chain employs TRBV6-1 and TRBJ2-3; 7 bases line up with TRBD1. The germline V gene encodes CDR1 MNHNS and CDR2 SASEGT. The CDR3 has 15 residues. Trimming at V came to 6 bases and at J to 0 bases, leaving 6 bases not matched to a gene. This CDR3 reads CASRSRGSSTDTQYF. CDR3 bases: TGTGCCAGCAGAAGCAGGGGGTCTAGCACAGATACGCAGTATTTT.

The chain carries TRBV7-2 and TRBJ2-7; a possible D gene is TRBD2 (5 bases). Between the trimmed V and J ends, which lost 2 bases and 5 bases, there was a span of 10 bases. The germline CDR1 and CDR2 sequences are SGHTA and FQGNSA. The CDR3 totals 13 residues. The CDR3 is CASSLSLRDEQYF. The CDR3 region has the DNA TGTGCCAGCAGCTTATCTTTGCGGGACGAGCAGTACTTC.

Relative to its sample, this clone is medium-sized (0.01 to 0.1%). Other DNA sequences in the sample encode the same CDR3. The J gene is TRBJ2-2, the V gene TRBV5-1; a weak D match, TRBD1 (6 bases). The germline V and J ends were trimmed by 7 bases and 7 bases, with 17 bases remaining between them. CDR3 length: 14 residues. From germline, CDR1 is SGHRS and CDR2 YFSETQ. CDR3 protein: CASQEGVFGGELFF. Here the CDR3 DNA reads TGCGCCAGCCAAGAGGGGGTTTTCGGCGGGGAGCTGTTTTTT.

The V gene is TRBV5-6, the J gene TRBJ2-5; D is uncertain. The CDR3 runs to 13 residues. CDR1 and CDR2 (germline): SGHDT, YYEEEE. Trimming left V 4 bases short and J 5 bases short, with 12 bases between. Here the CDR3 reads CASSENFRETQYF. For the CDR3, the DNA is TGTGCCAGCAGCGAAAATTTCAGGGAGACCCAGTACTTC.

The chain carries TRBV12-5 and TRBJ1-2, with 9 bases matching TRBD1. CDR1 and CDR2 (germline): LGHNT, FRNRAP. This CDR3 has 17 amino acids. The V and J ends lost 2 bases and 4 bases, in that order; junction bases with no gene match: 11. The CDR3 nucleotides are TGTGCTAGTGGTTTGCATACAGGGGGCGCCTCATCCTATGGCTACACCTTC. Protein: CASGLHTGGASSYGYTF. The full variable domain, in which reference TRBV12-5 and TRBJ1-2 provide the parts outside the CDR3, is DARVTQTPRHKVTEMGQEVTMRCQPILGHNTVFWYRQTMMQGLELLAYFRNRAPLDDSGMPKDRFSAEMPDATLATLKIQPSEPRDSAVYFCASGLHTGGASSYGYTFGSGTRLTVV.

The chain couples TRBV29-1 to TRBJ2-7, with D unclear. In germline, CDR1 is SQVTM, CDR2 ANQGSEA. This CDR3 spans 14 amino acids. V dropped 4 bases and J dropped 6 bases, with 19 bases sitting between them. CDR3 region: CSVVVGGTATEQYF. The CDR3 coding sequence is TGCAGCGTTGTAGTCGGTGGAACAGCCACCGAGCAGTACTTC.

The table lists this clone with many counts. The rearrangement links TRBV7-8 to TRBJ2-7; TRBD2 is a possible D gene (6 bases). V was pared by 5 bases and J by 3 bases, with 17 bases between. Looked up from germline, CDR1 is SGHVS and CDR2 is FQNEAQ. The CDR3 is 15 amino acids. CDR3 bases: TGTGCCAGCAGCCAGATCTGGGGGGAGCTCTACGAGCAGTACTTC. Translation gives CASSQIWGELYEQYF.

The chain employs TRBV10-3 and TRBJ2-5; 7 bases map to TRBD2. Germline V lookup: CDR1 ENHRY, CDR2 SYGVKD. The CDR3 is made up of 17 amino acids. Trimming took 3 bases from V and 1 from J; bases not matched to a gene: 11. CDR3 DNA: TGTGCCATCAGTGACCCCCGGCTGGGGGGGTCCCAAGAGACCCAGTACTTC. Amino acids: CAISDPRLGGSQETQYF.

The chain carries TRBV20-1 and TRBJ2-4; D is uncertain. The CDR3 is 11 amino acids. Germline V gene data show CDR1 as DFQATT and CDR2 as SNEGSKA (reference sequence). V lost 0 bases to trimming and J lost 8 bases, with 5 bases between them. The DNA for the CDR3 is TGCAGTGCTAGAGATTACGACATTCAGTACTTC. Amino acids: CSARDYDIQYF.

J is TRBJ2-1 and V is TRBV18; TRBD1 matches at 7 bases. After removal of 5 bases from V and 7 bases from J, the junction contained 2 bases not matched to a gene. The CDR3 sequence is 12 residues long. Germline V CDR1 and CDR2: KGHSH, LQKENI. Here the CDR3 DNA reads TGTGCCAGCTCAGAGACAGGGAATGAGCAGTTCTTC. Encoded protein: CASSETGNEQFF.

The V call is TRBV18, the J call TRBJ2-1; tentatively, D is TRBD2 (6 bases). The germline CDR1 and CDR2 sequences are KGHSH and LQKENI. This CDR3 spans 14 amino acids. The V and J ends lost 2 bases and 4 bases respectively, with 9 bases between them. The CDR3 reads CASSPERVYNEQFF. The CDR3 DNA reads as TGTGCCAGCTCACCAGAGCGGGTTTACAATGAGCAGTTCTTC.

The V call is TRBV6-5, the J call TRBJ2-2; possible D gene TRBD1, 6 bases. Trimming cost V 2 bases and J 5 bases, with 9 bases left between them. CDR1 is MNHEY and CDR2 is SVGAGI in the germline V gene. CDR3 length equals 14 residues. CDR3 DNA: TGTGCCAGCAGTTACATGCAGGGGACCGGGGAGCTGTTTTTT. This codes for CASSYMQGTGELFF.

This rearrangement joins TRBV28 to TRBJ2-1, with D possibly matching TRBD2 (5 bases). This CDR3 is built from 16 residues. Germline V CDR1 and CDR2: MDHEN, SYDVKM. V was trimmed by 2 bases and J by 4 bases, leaving 15 bases between them. The CDR3 spells CASSLDGGRLYNEQFF. For the CDR3, the DNA is TGTGCCAGCAGTTTAGACGGTGGGAGATTGTACAATGAGCAGTTCTTC.

The CDR3 nucleotides read TGTGCCAGCAGCTTAGCGGAGGTCACAAGCCAGGCTTTCTTT. Translation gives CASSLAEVTSQAFF. The chain uses TRBV7-4 and TRBJ1-1; D gene uncertain. Germline V gene sequence: CDR1 SGHVT, CDR2 SQSDAQ. Trimming stripped 0 bases from V and 11 bases from J, with 16 bases between. The CDR3 is made up of 14 amino acids.

Comments on this clone: This sample also contains other DNA sequences that code for the same CDR3. The CDR3 here is CSVEGGRGADTQYF. As DNA, the CDR3 is TGCAGCGTGGAGGGCGGGAGAGGGGCAGATACGCAGTATTTT. The gene calls are TRBV29-1 and TRBJ2-3, with 7 bases fitting TRBD2. Germline lookup yields CDR1 SQVTM and CDR2 ANQGSEA. V was clipped by 6 bases and J by 4 bases; unmatched bases: 10. This CDR3 is built from 14 residues.

V gene TRBV2 combines with J gene TRBJ2-1, with D unresolved. Germline-derived CDR1 and CDR2 are SNHLY and FYNNEI. The CDR3 totals 12 residues. V shed 5 bases and J shed 3 bases, with 5 bases lying between them. CDR3 residues: CASSRVYNEQFF. The CDR3 DNA reads TGTGCCAGCAGTCGCGTCTACAATGAGCAGTTCTTC.

This sequence joins TRBV7-6 and TRBJ2-7, with a tentative D call TRBD1 (6 bases). V was shortened by 5 bases and J by 0 bases, with 8 bases between the two germline ends. This CDR3 comprises 13 residues. Per the germline V gene, CDR1 is SGHVS and CDR2 is FNYEAQ. The CDR3 protein is CASSDRYSYEQYF. The CDR3 coding sequence is TGTGCCAGCAGCGACAGGTACTCCTACGAGCAGTACTTC.

The rearrangement joins TRBV9 to TRBJ2-5; 7 bases are a match to TRBD2. This CDR3 region has 19 residues. V was clipped by 3 bases and J by 1 base; unmatched bases: 18. Per the germline V gene, CDR1 is SGDLS and CDR2 is YYNGEE. The CDR3 DNA reads TGTGCCAGCAGCGCGGATCGGCTGGGACTAAGGAAGGGCCAAGAGACCCAGTACTTC. As protein: CASSADRLGLRKGQETQYF.

This clone came up once. This chain uses TRBV2 with TRBJ2-2, with D tentatively TRBD2 (5 bases). CDR1 is SNHLY and CDR2 is FYNNEI in the germline V gene. The CDR3 extends over 16 amino acids. Trimming cost V 7 bases and J 0 bases, with 15 bases left between them. CDR3 region: CASKVAGPTNTGELFF. CDR3 nucleotide sequence: TGTGCCAGCAAGGTGGCGGGCCCCACGAACACCGGGGAGCTGTTTTTT.

The chain recombines TRBV7-2 with TRBJ2-7; TRBD1 aligns across 7 bases. The CDR3 is 13 residues long. Germline V gives CDR1 SGHTA, CDR2 FQGNSA. The V segment lost 4 bases and the J segment 9 bases; nucleotides outside the gene matches: 9. The DNA for the CDR3 is TGTGCCAGCAGCTCTAGAGGGACAGTCTCGCAGTACTTC. The encoded protein is CASSSRGTVSQYF.

This clone was seen ten or more times. The chain couples TRBV5-1 to TRBJ2-3; 9 bases fit TRBD2. The germline V gene has CDR1 SGHRS and CDR2 YFSETQ. V was pared by 4 bases and J by 4 bases, with 10 bases of the junction left unmatched. The length of the CDR3 is 16 residues. CDR3 in amino acids: CASSLQLAGNADTQYF. CDR3 DNA: TGCGCCAGCAGCCTCCAACTAGCGGGCAACGCAGATACGCAGTATTTT.

The chain combines TRBV9 with TRBJ2-3; 8 bases align to TRBD2. Germline trimming cut 0 bases from V and 6 bases from J; bases unmatched to any gene: 9. Germline V lookup: CDR1 SGDLS, CDR2 YYNGEE. The CDR3 consists of 16 residues. CDR3 in amino acids: CASSVEAGGQRDTQYF. The CDR3 DNA reads as TGTGCCAGCAGCGTAGAGGCGGGAGGACAAAGGGATACGCAGTATTTT.

This clone was observed a handful of times. The chain links TRBV2 to TRBJ2-7; TRBD1 matches 8 bases. From germline, CDR1 is SNHLY and CDR2 FYNNEI. This CDR3 spans 13 amino acids. V was pared by 10 bases and J by 3 bases, with 8 bases of the junction left unmatched. The CDR3 protein is CATTRDRNYEQYF. The CDR3 bases are TGTGCCACCACGAGGGACAGGAACTACGAGCAGTACTTC.

The genes are TRBV5-6 and TRBJ2-7; D could derive from TRBD1 or TRBD2 (5 bases each). The CDR3 is 15 amino acids. V was cut by 2 bases and J by 2 bases, with 14 bases left in between. Germline-derived CDR1 and CDR2 are SGHDT and YYEEEE. CDR3: CASSFMTLGAYEQYF. The CDR3 region has the DNA TGTGCCAGCAGCTTCATGACCCTGGGGGCCTACGAGCAGTACTTC.

This clone was counted ten times or more. The chain recombines TRBV25-1 with TRBJ1-1; unclear D gene. Germline V lookup: CDR1 MGHDK, CDR2 SYGVNS. CDR3 length: 11 residues. Trimming took off 5 bases at V and 1 base at J, with 2 bases between the two ends. The CDR3 nucleotides read TGTGCCAGCAGTCGGAACACTGAAGCTTTCTTT. Translating gives CASSRNTEAFF.

The rearrangement joins TRBV19 to TRBJ2-2, with 8 bases fitting TRBD2. Germline V gene lookup returns CDR1 LNHDA and CDR2 SQIVND (reference sequence). V was clipped by 5 bases and J by 4 bases; unmatched bases: 6. The CDR3 loop spans 15 amino acids. CDR3 sequence: CASSSIAGITGELFF. In DNA form, the CDR3 reads TGTGCCAGTAGTTCAATAGCGGGAATCACCGGGGAGCTGTTTTTT.